The 12 T cell receptor beta chains listed next were all sequenced from one sample in a study of T cells in localized non-small cell lung cancer (dated by TCRdb to 2020 to 2022). The library was built by means of the immunoSEQ multiplex PCR assay. The source is immuneACCESS, and TCRdb retained only in-frame sequences with V and J called. Part of the clones is not carried over; for the studies checked, unresolved V genes explain less than half of this, and the remainder is unexplained. The sample records approximately 89,000 clones, around three quarters of which are singletons. The leading ten clones occupy less than 20% of the sample. The starting material was PBMCs, obtained before any cancer treatment. These receptors were obtained from a man aged 40 to 70 with stage II squamous cell lung carcinoma.

The chain carries TRBV28 and TRBJ1-2, with 10 nucleotides matching TRBD1. Germline trimming cut 6 bases from V and 2 bases from J; bases unmatched to any gene: 6. In germline, CDR1 is MDHEN, CDR2 SYDVKM. There are 15 residues in the CDR3. The CDR3, as DNA: TGTGCCAGCAGCCGACAGGGGGCGCGGAACTATGGCTACACCTTC. Translation gives CASSRQGARNYGYTF.

The DNA of the CDR3 is TGTGTCAACCGGGCGGAGTATAACACTGAAGCTTTCTTT. Protein product: CVNRAEYNTEAFF. The chain combines TRBV2 with TRBJ1-1; D gene unclear. The CDR3 extends over 13 amino acids. The V gene's germline CDR1 is SNHLY and CDR2 FYNNEI.

The rearrangement uses TRBV4-2 and TRBJ1-3; 7 bases fit TRBD1. CDR3 length: 16 amino acids. Germline V lookup: CDR1 LGHNA, CDR2 YNFKEQ. With V trimmed by 0 bases and J by 4 bases, 6 bases remained unmatched. The DNA for the CDR3 is TGTGCCAGCAGCCAAGAGAAGGGGGCATCCGGAAACACCATATATTTT. This encodes CASSQEKGASGNTIYF.

J is TRBJ2-2 and V is TRBV15, with 10 bases identical to TRBD1. The CDR3 runs 17 residues. Trimming took 3 bases from V and 4 from J; bases not matched to a gene: 8. The V gene's germline CDR1 is LNHNV and CDR2 YYDKDF (reference sequence). The CDR3: CATSRADRGFTTGELFF. The CDR3 DNA sequence: TGTGCCACCAGCAGGGCGGACAGGGGGTTTACCACCGGGGAGCTGTTTTTT.

V gene TRBV5-1 combines with J gene TRBJ1-1, with D maybe TRBD1 (5 bases). From germline, CDR1 is SGHRS and CDR2 YFSETQ. The CDR3 sequence is 12 residues long. Trimming pared 5 bases from V and 4 bases from J, leaving 9 bases between. CDR3 sequence: CASSRGGTEAFF. The CDR3 bases are TGCGCCAGCAGTAGGGGCGGCACTGAAGCTTTCTTT.

As DNA, the CDR3 is TGTGCCAGCAGCGATGGTCCCGGGACAGGGGGCAATGAGCAGTTCTTC. This encodes CASSDGPGTGGNEQFF. The chain has TRBV7-8 and TRBJ2-1; 11 positions match TRBD1. Germline-derived CDR1 and CDR2 are SGHVS and FQNEAQ. This CDR3 has 16 residues. V lost 5 bases and J lost 6; bases outside the gene matches: 9.

The gene calls are TRBV5-1 and TRBJ2-7, with D perhaps given as TRBD1 or TRBD2 (5 bases each). V dropped 2 bases and J dropped 1 base, with 13 bases sitting between them. CDR3 length: 15 residues. Germline lookup yields CDR1 SGHRS and CDR2 YFSETQ. In DNA form, the CDR3 reads TGCGCCAGCAGCTTCGGGCAGGGACGGTCCTACGAGCAGTACTTC. This translates into CASSFGQGRSYEQYF.

The rearrangement links TRBV19 to TRBJ2-7; no firm D call. Germline assignment: CDR1 LNHDA and CDR2 SQIVND (reference sequence). Trimming left V 10 bases short and J 2 bases short, with 21 bases between. The CDR3 extends over 15 amino acids. For the CDR3, the DNA is TGTGCCACCAAACCCCAGGCCAGTTTGACCTACGAGCAGTACTTC. It codes for CATKPQASLTYEQYF. Complete variable domain (other parts from reference TRBV19 and TRBJ2-7): DGGITQSPKYLFRKEGQNVTLSCEQNLNHDAMYWYRQDPGQGLRLIYYSQIVNDFQKGDIAEGYSVSREKKESFPLTVTSAQKNPTAFYLCATKPQASLTYEQYFGPGTRLTVT.

V usage is TRBV7-9 and J usage is TRBJ2-7, with 7 bases fitting TRBD1. The germline CDR1 and CDR2 sequences are SEHNR and FQNEAQ (reference sequence). V gave up 6 bases and J gave up 0 bases; unmatched junction bases: 5. The CDR3 runs to 14 residues. The CDR3, as DNA: TGTGCCAGCAGACGACAGGGAAGCTCCTACGAGCAGTACTTC. This codes for CASRRQGSSYEQYF.

The chain combines TRBV27 with TRBJ1-3; D is ambiguous. The CDR3 runs to 14 residues. Trimming pared 4 bases from V and 0 bases from J, leaving 7 bases between. The germline V gene has CDR1 MNHEY and CDR2 SMNVEV (reference sequence). For the CDR3, the DNA is TGTGCCAGCAGTTCCCTAGGCTCTGGAAACACCATATATTTT. Its translation is CASSSLGSGNTIYF.

The chain joins TRBV18 to TRBJ1-5, with 10 positions matching TRBD1. Trimming at V came to 6 bases and at J to 0 bases, leaving 8 bases not matched to a gene. Germline V gives CDR1 KGHSH, CDR2 LQKENI. CDR3 length: 17 amino acids. The CDR3 reads CASSSRTGGNSNQPQHF. As DNA, the CDR3 is TGTGCCAGCTCCTCGAGGACAGGGGGGAATAGCAATCAGCCCCAGCATTTT.

This clone was counted a few times. The V gene is TRBV7-3, the J gene TRBJ2-3, with 11 bases fitting TRBD2. V lost 1 base to trimming and J lost 1 base; unmatched junction nucleotides: 7. The germline V gene encodes CDR1 SGHTA and CDR2 FQGTGA. The CDR3 has 18 amino acids. CDR3 residues: CASSLRPSGGSGTDTQYF. The DNA for the CDR3 is TGTGCCAGCAGCTTAAGGCCTAGCGGGGGGTCTGGCACAGATACGCAGTATTTT.